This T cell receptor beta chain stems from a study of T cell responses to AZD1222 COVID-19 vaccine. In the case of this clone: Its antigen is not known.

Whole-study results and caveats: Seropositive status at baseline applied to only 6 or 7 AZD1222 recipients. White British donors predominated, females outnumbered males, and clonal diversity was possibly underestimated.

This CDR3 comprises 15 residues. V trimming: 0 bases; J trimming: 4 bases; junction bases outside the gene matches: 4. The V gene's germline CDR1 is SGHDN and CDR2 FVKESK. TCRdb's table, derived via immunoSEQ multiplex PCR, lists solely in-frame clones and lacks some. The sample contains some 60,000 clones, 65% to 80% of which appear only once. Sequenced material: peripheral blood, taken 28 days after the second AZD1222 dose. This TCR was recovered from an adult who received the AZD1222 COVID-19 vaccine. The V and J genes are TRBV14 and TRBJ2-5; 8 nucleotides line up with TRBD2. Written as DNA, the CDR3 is TGTGCCAGCAGCCAAGATCGGGAGGGGGTAGAGACCCAGTACTTC. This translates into CASSQDREGVETQYF.